This T cell receptor beta chain was documented in a study of cytomegalovirus exposure and HLA in healthy donors. The CDR3 totals 15 residues. The V and J ends lost 4 bases and 5 bases, in that order; junction bases with no gene match: 7. The germline V gene has CDR1 SGHRS and CDR2 YFSETQ. Data came from immunoSEQ multiplex PCR; TCRdb stores just in-frame clones and leaves some out. This sample has about 200,000 clones; over 65% occur once, and the top ten carry 4.5% to 7%. The receptor was derived from a woman between 18 and 30 years old in good health and CMV-seronegative. The sample comprised PBMCs. This chain connects TRBV5-1 to TRBJ2-2; 8 bases agree with TRBD1. The CDR3 spells CASSPTGGFTGELFF. In nucleotides, the CDR3 is TGCGCCAGCAGCCCCACAGGGGGGTTTACCGGGGAGCTGTTTTTT. The full variable domain, rest sourced from reference TRBV5-1 and TRBJ2-2, is KAGVTQTPRYLIKTRGQQVTLSCSPISGHRSVSWYQQTPGQGLQFLFEYFSETQRNKGNFPGRFSGRQFSNSRSEMNVSTLELGDSALYLCASSPTGGFTGELFFGEGSRLTVL.